This paragraph reports one T cell receptor beta chain. What it recognizes is unknown. The data were obtained in a study of CD8+ T cells in alopecia areata. For the study at large: Oral tofacitinib (5 to 10 mg twice daily) was administered to treated patients. Tofacitinib administration persisted for 6 to 18 months, succeeded by 6 months off drug. Study-wide points: Relative to normal scalp, lesional scalp, especially alopecia totalis/universalis, showed higher clonality.

Once RNA had been extracted, it was reverse transcribed into cDNA to act as the sequencing template. Profiled with immunoSEQ multiplex PCR; TCRdb holds only in-frame clones, not every one. In the table there are about 140,000 clones, roughly four fifths of which are singletons. Specified treatment: oral pan-JAK inhibitor, 5-10 mg twice daily. The origin of this receptor is a human donor with alopecia areata. Sequenced material: CD8+ T cells sorted from blood, taken at week 4, from a patient treated with tofacitinib.

The DNA of the CDR3 is TGCGCCAGCAGCCCTTGGGAGTCTTTAAACACCATATATTTT. Amino acids: CASSPWESLNTIYF. V usage is TRBV4-1 and J usage is TRBJ1-3; D call uncertain. V lost 4 bases and J lost 6, with 13 bases in between. CDR1 is MGHRA and CDR2 is YSYEKL in the germline V gene. The CDR3 covers 14 residues.